A selection of T cell receptor beta chains follows, all from one sample in a study of T cells in Graves' hyperthyroidism and ophthalmopathy. TCRdb redid the calling of the multiplex PCR reads with MiXCR, one entry per CDR3 protein. The sample yields about 420,000 distinct CDR3 sequences, 12% to 15% seen once. The sequencing input was blood. Every receptor here comes from a woman aged 18 to 35 with Graves' hyperthyroidism. The CDR3 runs from the conserved cysteine through the conserved F or W. The D gene is left open where the match is weak. Rows may omit the clone size; those that give it use once, few, many or a size class.

>TRBV30|TRBD1|TRBJ1-1|many
TGTGCCTGGAGTGTATGGGCAGGGGGCATGAACACTGAAGCTTTCTTT
CAWSVWAGGMNTEAFF
>TRBV27|TRBD1|TRBJ2-1|many
TGTGCCAGCAGTGACGTTCTGAACAGGGGGCTCTACAATGAGCAGTTCTTC
CASSDVLNRGLYNEQFF
>TRBV20-1|NA|TRBJ1-2|NA
TGCAGTGCCTACGCCTTAAGTATGGGGAACTATGGCTACACCTTC
CSAYALSMGNYGYTF
>TRBV5-1|NA|TRBJ1-1|many
TGCGCCAGCAGCATATCCAGGGGAATGAACACTGAAGCTTTCTTT
CASSISRGMNTEAFF
>TRBV4-1|NA|TRBJ1-6|few
TGCGCCAGCAGCCAAGAGGTGGCAGGGAGGTCCTATAATTCACCCCTCCACTTT
CASSQEVAGRSYNSPLHF
>TRBV20-1|TRBD2|TRBJ2-1|NA
TGCAGTGCTTATGAACTAGCGGGCGCTCTAATTCAGTTCTTC
CSAYELAGALIQFF
>TRBV9|NA|TRBJ2-7|NA
TGTGCCAGCAGCCCCTGGCCCTCGGGGGATTACGAGCAGTACTTC
CASSPWPSGDYEQYF
>TRBV6-5|TRBD1|TRBJ1-1|NA
TGTGCCAGCAGTTACGACAGGGGGCGCAGCACTGAAGCTTTCTTT
CASSYDRGRSTEAFF
>TRBV4-1|NA|TRBJ2-7|many
TGCGCCAGCAGCCAGGGAGGGGGTTCCTACTACGAGCAGTACTTC
CASSQGGGSYYEQYF
>TRBV28|TRBD2|TRBJ2-7|many
TGTGCCAGCAGAATTATAGCGGGCGTTTCCTCCTACGAGCAGTACTTC
CASRIIAGVSSYEQYF
>TRBV11-2|NA|TRBJ2-1|NA
TGTGCCAGCAGCCTCTCTCTCTTCAATGAGCAGTTCTTC
CASSLSLFNEQFF
>TRBV7-9|NA|TRBJ2-3|NA
TGTGCCAGCAGCTGGGGGACTGCCCCCAAAGATACGCAGTATTTT
CASSWGTAPKDTQYF
>TRBV11-2|NA|TRBJ2-1|NA
TGTGCCAGCAGCTTAGTTTCGGGAGATTCCTACAATGAGCAGTTCTTC
CASSLVSGDSYNEQFF
>TRBV28|NA|TRBJ1-2|many
TGTGCCAGCAGCTCTCACGGGACCCCGGAGAGTTATGGCTACACCTTC
CASSSHGTPESYGYTF
>TRBV10-3|TRBD2|TRBJ2-3|few
TGTGCCATCAGTGAGGTCCCCCCTAGCGGAGCCAAAATAAGCACAGATACGCAGTATTTT
CAISEVPPSGAKISTDTQYF
>TRBV7-8|NA|TRBJ1-1|NA
TGTGCCAGCAGCCCCAGGCACCGGACTGAAGCTTTCTTT
CASSPRHRTEAFF
>TRBV20-1|TRBD2|TRBJ2-7|few
TGCAGTGCTAGAGATGGGGACCTAGCGGGAGGTGGCTACGAGCAGTACTTC
CSARDGDLAGGGYEQYF
>TRBV7-2|NA|TRBJ1-1|many
TGTGCCAGCAGCTTACAAGTTCGGAACACTGAAGCTTTCTTT
CASSLQVRNTEAFF
>TRBV7-2|NA|TRBJ1-1|many
TGTGCCAGCAGCTTAGCGGCCCGGAACACTGAAGCTTTCTTT
CASSLAARNTEAFF
>TRBV12-3/TRBV12-4|NA|TRBJ2-1|NA
TGTGCCAGCAGTTTTGACAGTCCACCGGGGTCGTTCTTC
CASSFDSPPGSFF
>TRBV18|NA|TRBJ1-1|few
TGTGCCAGCTCATCCCTGCCGGGACAAGAGGCCGCTTTCTTT
CASSSLPGQEAAFF
>TRBV29-1|TRBD1|TRBJ1-1|many
TGCAGCGCTTCCGGGACAGGGGGGACGAACACTGAAGCTTTCTTT
CSASGTGGTNTEAFF
>TRBV28|NA|TRBJ2-6|many
TGTGCCAGCAGTTACTCTGGGGCCAACGTCCTGACTTTC
CASSYSGANVLTF
>TRBV6-2/TRBV6-3|NA|TRBJ1-1|many
TGTGCCAGCAGTGAAAATAGCGGGGGGGGGACTGAAGCTTTCTTT
CASSENSGGGTEAFF
>TRBV6-2/TRBV6-3|TRBD1|TRBJ1-2|many
TGTGCCAGCAGAACCGGGACAGGGACCTATGGCTACACCTTC
CASRTGTGTYGYTF
>TRBV6-6|TRBD1|TRBJ2-3|many
TGTGCCAGCAGTTACTCGGGGACAGGCCGGGCAGATACGCAGTATTTT
CASSYSGTGRADTQYF
>TRBV7-2|TRBD1|TRBJ2-4|many
TGTGCCAGCAGCACCGGGACAGAAAACATTCAGTACTTC
CASSTGTENIQYF
>TRBV20-1|NA|TRBJ1-1|few
TGCAGTGCTAGTTCAGGTCTGAACACTGAAGCTTTCTTT
CSASSGLNTEAFF
>TRBV5-8|TRBD1|TRBJ1-2|few
TGTGCCAGCAGCTCGACAGGGGCTCTTTCTAACTATGGCTACACCTTC
CASSSTGALSNYGYTF
>TRBV4-1|TRBD1|TRBJ2-3|NA
TGCGCCAGCAGCCTCTCCGGGACAGGGGGCTCAGATACGCAGTATTTT
CASSLSGTGGSDTQYF
>TRBV30|NA|TRBJ2-7|NA
TGTGCCTGGAGTCCCTTTTATCGTAATTCGGGGTACGAGCAGTACTTC
CAWSPFYRNSGYEQYF
>TRBV18|TRBD2|TRBJ2-7|NA
TGTGCCAGCTCACCAGCCGGGACTAGCAGTTACGAGCAGTACTTC
CASSPAGTSSYEQYF
>TRBV7-2|TRBD1|TRBJ2-7|many
TGTGCCAGCAGCTTAGCTGGGACAGCCACTATCTACGAGCAGTACTTC
CASSLAGTATIYEQYF
>TRBV12-3/TRBV12-4|TRBD2|TRBJ2-7|many
TGTGCCAGCAGTCCGTATAGCGGGAGGGCCTACAAGCAGTACTTC
CASSPYSGRAYKQYF
>TRBV5-1|NA|TRBJ2-7|few
TGCGCCAGCAGATCAGGGGCCGACCCATCCTACGAGCAGTACTTC
CASRSGADPSYEQYF
>TRBV3-1|NA|TRBJ2-5|many
TGTGCCAGCAGCCATCGGCTGAACCAAGAGACCCAGTACTTC
CASSHRLNQETQYF
>TRBV6-2/TRBV6-3|TRBD1|TRBJ1-5|few
TGTGCCAGCAGTTACCGGGACAGGGACAATCAGCCCCAGCATTTT
CASSYRDRDNQPQHF
>TRBV6-5|NA|TRBJ1-2|NA
TGTGCCAGCAGTTACTTCCCGGCCTATGGCTACACCTTC
CASSYFPAYGYTF
>TRBV6-1|TRBD2|TRBJ2-2|few
TGTGCCAGTTCGAGCGGGAGATGGACCGGGGAGCTGTTTTTT
CASSSGRWTGELFF